This TCR beta chain was recorded in a study of blood T cell repertoires in COVID-19. As for the study in general: Donors in the United States, Italy and Spain gave samples during acute or convalescent COVID-19. PBMCs, B-cell-depleted T cells, or T cells provided the cDNA or gDNA that made up the material.

In its sample, this clone was seen a few times. Germline-derived CDR1 and CDR2 are ENHRY and SYGVKD. V dropped 4 bases and J dropped 5; count of bases not matched to a gene: 3. The CDR3 sequence is 15 residues long. Per the original data handling: Amplification from reference gene primers served as the basis for estimated nucleated cell counts. TCRdb's copy holds only in-frame clones and misses some; the assay was immunoSEQ multiplex PCR. V, J and clone size are taken as reported in that table, and D and trimming were inferred from the DNA itself. The repertoire holds 120,000 or so clones, with around nine tenths as singletons.

The origin of this receptor is a human donor in a cohort sampled during active COVID-19. This sequence joins TRBV10-3 and TRBJ2-3; TRBD2 matches 13 bases. The sample taken for sequencing was peripheral blood. The CDR3 sequence: CAISGTSGSGDTQYF. DNA of the CDR3: TGTGCCATCAGTGGGACTAGCGGGAGTGGAGATACGCAGTATTTT.